The rows below give T cell receptor beta chains drawn from one sample of a study of T cells after yellow fever vaccination. One entry per CDR3 protein, called by TCRdb with MiXCR from the 5' RACE reads. The repertoire holds just under 600,000 distinct CDR3 sequences, 13% seen once, with more than 13% in the top ten. Sequenced here: PBMCs, sampled on the day of the yellow fever booster vaccination. The receptors shown here come from a young man who received the YFV17D yellow fever vaccine. Each CDR3 is given with its conserved first and last residue.

CDR3aa	j_gene	v_gene
CASSPGPGLAGEAQTQYF	TRBJ2-5	TRBV11-2
CASSARDSSLAKNIQYF	TRBJ2-4	TRBV14
CASRGGATYEQYF	TRBJ2-7	TRBV7-8
CASSQEGSLGYTF	TRBJ1-2	TRBV3-1
CASSPGAAQGYTF	TRBJ1-2	TRBV18
CAISPSSGTGPPNYGYTF	TRBJ1-2	TRBV10-3
CSARGFQGGETQYF	TRBJ2-5	TRBV20-1
CGGQRNTEAFF	TRBJ1-1	TRBV30
CALLGRRPYEQYF	TRBJ2-7	TRBV30
CSATGTDTYNEQFF	TRBJ2-1	TRBV29-1
CASSLRDREGNYGYTF	TRBJ1-2	TRBV12-3/TRBV12-4
CASSSGQGGYEQYF	TRBJ2-7	TRBV7-6
CSAESSSMGYNEQFF	TRBJ2-1	TRBV20-1
CASSLGTGGTLAKNIQYF	TRBJ2-4	TRBV11-1
CATSDRLSGREDNEQFF	TRBJ2-1	TRBV24-1
CASRSGPYNEQFF	TRBJ2-1	TRBV6-2/TRBV6-3
CSVEVPQGAFF	TRBJ1-1	TRBV29-1
CASPTSGRAKNEQFF	TRBJ2-1	TRBV12-2
CASSVYVPGRSTSGRSYNEQFF	TRBJ2-1	TRBV7-3
CASSPSSQGNGYTF	TRBJ1-2	TRBV18
CASLEGTGELFF	TRBJ2-2	TRBV12-3/TRBV12-4
CASSLVAAGELFF	TRBJ2-2	TRBV5-6
CVPGGEANTEAFF	TRBJ1-1	TRBV20-1
CAWSVGDSTYEQYF	TRBJ2-7	TRBV30
CASSVTGDRVTQYF	TRBJ2-3	TRBV9
CSVLNRVDEKLFF	TRBJ1-4	TRBV29-1
CATTSGLAGDEGYF	TRBJ2-7	TRBV6-5
CASGDEGASYNEQFF	TRBJ2-1	TRBV5-5
CASSQAKGGYTF	TRBJ1-2	TRBV3-1
CATSPGQAVYGYTF	TRBJ1-2	TRBV24-1
CASSQDQGISGNTIYF	TRBJ1-3	TRBV4-3
CSAQGGTNQPQHF	TRBJ1-5	TRBV29-1
CASSLSSSTNEKLFF	TRBJ1-4	TRBV5-4
CSASDRGLAGEQYF	TRBJ2-7	TRBV20-1
CASTRGREETQYF	TRBJ2-5	TRBV6-6
CASSYSGPTDTQYF	TRBJ2-3	TRBV6-5
CASSVGGQGAPLHF	TRBJ1-6	TRBV9